These 9 T cell receptor beta chains were sequenced from one sample in a study of response to subunit inactivated influenza vaccine. TCRdb recomputed calls from the RT-PCR reads with MiXCR, one row per CDR3 protein. The sample yields 630,000 or so distinct CDR3 sequences, approximately 15% seen once. Sequencing was performed on PBMCs from blood, taken 12 days after vaccination. These receptors were taken from a man aged 45-65 years who received an inactivated influenza vaccine.

The rearrangement uses TRBV10-3 and TRBJ2-7; either TRBD1 or TRBD2 may fit D (5 bases each). The germline V gene has CDR1 ENHRY and CDR2 SYGVKD. Trimming stripped 0 bases from V and 2 bases from J, with 11 bases between. The CDR3 has 15 residues. The CDR3 DNA reads TGTGCCATCAGTGAGTCTACGGGGACCCCCTACGAGCAGTACTTC. Residues: CAISESTGTPYEQYF.

The chain couples TRBV5-1 to TRBJ2-1, with D hard to call. This CDR3 contains 12 residues. Germline assignment: CDR1 SGHRS and CDR2 YFSETQ. V was trimmed by 3 bases and J by 5 bases, leaving 6 bases between them. The CDR3 bases are TGCGCCAGCAGCTGGGCGGACAATGAGCAGTTCTTC. Translating gives CASSWADNEQFF.

This chain joins TRBV5-1 and TRBJ2-1, with 7 positions matching TRBD2. V was pared by 1 base and J by 4 bases, with 5 bases of the junction left unmatched. The CDR3 extends over 15 amino acids. CDR1 is SGHRS, CDR2 YFSETQ, per germline. The CDR3: CASSLPLAAYNEQFF. The CDR3 DNA follows: TGCGCCAGCAGCTTGCCCCTAGCGGCATACAATGAGCAGTTCTTC.

The chain joins TRBV12-3 or TRBV12-4 to TRBJ2-1; 14 nucleotides agree with TRBD2. The CDR3 sequence is 19 residues long. The trim removed 5 bases at V and 3 bases at J, leaving 12 bases unmatched. The CDR3 region is CASSPSGLAGGQGYNEQFF. CDR3 nucleotides: TGTGCCAGCAGTCCATCCGGACTAGCGGGAGGCCAGGGCTACAATGAGCAGTTCTTC.

This clonotype occurred many times. The chain employs TRBV29-1 and TRBJ2-6; no clear D. The CDR3 has 13 residues. Trimming shortened V by 7 bases and J by 4 bases, and 11 bases separated the two germline ends. CDR1 is SQVTM, CDR2 ANQGSEA, per germline. The CDR3 DNA is TGCAGCGCCCTCGACATAGGGGCCAACGTCCTGACTTTC. Translating it yields CSALDIGANVLTF. Full variable domain (rest looked up from reference TRBV29-1 and TRBJ2-6): SAVISQKPSRDICQRGTSLTIQCQVDSQVTMMFWYRQQPGQSLTLIATANQGSEATYESGFVIDKFPISRPNLTFSTLTVSNMSPEDSSIYLCSALDIGANVLTFGAGSRLTVL.

V gene TRBV6-2 or TRBV6-3 combines with J gene TRBJ2-1; a possible D gene is TRBD2 (5 bases). The CDR3 runs 16 residues. V gave up 1 base and J gave up 4 bases, with 14 bases separating them. Germline CDR1 reads MNHEY; CDR2 reads SVGEGT. The chain's CDR3 is CASSYYSAGSYNEQFF. As DNA, the CDR3 is TGTGCCAGCAGTTACTACTCGGCGGGTTCGTACAATGAGCAGTTCTTC.

This chain connects TRBV28 to TRBJ2-7; the D call may be TRBD1 or TRBD2 (5 bases each). V was clipped by 6 bases and J by 7 bases, with 19 bases between them. Germline lookup yields CDR1 MDHEN and CDR2 SYDVKM. There are 14 residues in the CDR3. In DNA, the CDR3 is TGTGCCAGCAGGTCCGGGGCCCTAATGGGGGAGCAGTACTTC. It encodes CASRSGALMGEQYF. Using reference TRBV28 and TRBJ2-7 for the parts outside the CDR3, the full variable domain is DVKVTQSSRYLVKRTGEKVFLECVQDMDHENMFWYRQDPGLGLRLIYFSYDVKMKEKGDIPEGYSVSREKKERFSLILESASTNQTSMYLCASRSGALMGEQYFGPGTRLTVT.

The rearrangement joins TRBV5-1 to TRBJ2-1; TRBD1 agrees at 8 bases. The CDR3 extends over 15 amino acids. V lost 1 base, J lost 7 bases, and 7 bases stayed unmatched. CDR1 and CDR2 (germline): SGHRS, YFSETQ. For the CDR3, the DNA is TGCGCCAGCAGCTTGACCGGACAGGGAGCAAATGAGCAGTTCTTC. Translated, it gives CASSLTGQGANEQFF.

The chain uses TRBV6-5 and TRBJ2-7; D may be TRBD1 (6 bases). Trimming stripped 4 bases from V and 1 base from J, with 11 bases between. This CDR3 contains 14 residues. The germline gives CDR1 MNHEY, CDR2 SVGAGI. The CDR3: CASSSIRGSYEQYF. CDR3 DNA: TGTGCCAGCAGTTCTATCAGGGGTTCCTACGAGCAGTACTTC.